The rows below give T cell receptor beta chains drawn from one sample of a study of T cell responses to AZD1222 COVID-19 vaccine. Method: immunoSEQ multiplex PCR; TCRdb's copy keeps in-frame clones and lacks some. The table has 150,000 or so clones, about 89% seen once; the top ten hold around 1.6%. The sequencing used peripheral blood, collected on day 0 of AZD1222 vaccination. Source of these receptors: an adult in good health. Both conserved end residues are part of each CDR3. A D gene is named only where the DNA matches it firmly. A clone size is listed for some rows: how often the clone was seen (once, few, many), or a class if it is expanded.

j_gene,v_gene,d_gene,abundance,CDR3nt,CDR3aa
TRBJ1-2,TRBV25-1,.,once,TGTGCCAGCAGGTCTAGCGGCTATGGCTACACCTTC,CASRSSGYGYTF
TRBJ1-1,TRBV11-2,.,.,TGTGCCAGCAGCTTACGGGGCCACATCATGAACACTGAAGCTTTCTTT,CASSLRGHIMNTEAFF
TRBJ1-2,TRBV6-2/TRBV6-3,.,.,TGTGCCAGCAGTGAGACAAAGATGGGTAACTATGGCTACACCTTC,CASSETKMGNYGYTF
TRBJ2-2,TRBV6-2/TRBV6-3,TRBD1,.,TGTGCCAGCAGTTCTTTTGGAACAGGGGGCACCGGGGAGCTGTTTTTT,CASSSFGTGGTGELFF
TRBJ2-7,TRBV7-2,.,.,TGTGCCAGCAGCTTAACAGGGTATGAGCAGTACTTC,CASSLTGYEQYF
TRBJ2-6,TRBV10-3,TRBD1,.,TGTGCCATCAGGCCACAGGGGCTCCTGAGCTCTGGGGCCAACGTCCTGACTTTC,CAIRPQGLLSSGANVLTF
TRBJ1-4,TRBV6-1,TRBD1,.,TGTGCCAGCAGTGAAGCAGGGGGCGGTGAAAAACTGTTTTTT,CASSEAGGGEKLFF
TRBJ1-6,TRBV28,.,.,TGTGCCAGCAAACCCGAGTTCGGGAATTCACCCCTCCACTTT,CASKPEFGNSPLHF
TRBJ1-1,TRBV29-1,.,.,TGCAGCGTTGGTGAGTTTGAAGCTTTCTTT,CSVGEFEAFF
TRBJ2-1,TRBV19,.,.,TGTGCCAGTAGTATTGAGGCCTGGGCAGGGTGGTTCTTC,CASSIEAWAGWFF
TRBJ1-2,TRBV6-4,.,.,TGTGCCAGCAGTGACTCTGCAGGCTATGGCTACACCTTC,CASSDSAGYGYTF
TRBJ2-1,TRBV4-3,.,.,TGCGCCAGCAGCCAAGATCCAGCAGAGGGGTTCTACAATGAGCAGTTCTTC,CASSQDPAEGFYNEQFF
TRBJ2-7,TRBV5-1,TRBD1,.,TGCGCCAGCCGGGACAGCTCCTACGAGCAGTACTTC,CASRDSSYEQYF
TRBJ1-3,TRBV2,TRBD1,.,TGTGCCAGCAGTGTCGGACAGGGGAGGGGAAACACCATATATTTT,CASSVGQGRGNTIYF
TRBJ2-1,TRBV5-4,TRBD1,.,TGTGCCAGCAGCCCGAGGGACAGGCTTGACAATGAGCAGTTCTTC,CASSPRDRLDNEQFF
TRBJ1-3,TRBV7-8,.,.,TGTGCCAGCAGCCGGCACGCTGGAAACACCATATATTTT,CASSRHAGNTIYF
TRBJ2-3,TRBV18,.,.,TGTGCCAGCTCACCGGCCACAGATACGCAGTATTTT,CASSPATDTQYF
TRBJ2-1,TRBV7-9,.,.,TGTGCCAGCAGCAATAGGGTGAAAAATCTTTACAATGAGCAGTTCTTC,CASSNRVKNLYNEQFF
TRBJ2-1,TRBV6-1,TRBD2,.,TGTGCCAGCAGTGAAATTTGGCTAGCGGTCTACAATGAGCAGTTCTTC,CASSEIWLAVYNEQFF
TRBJ2-1,TRBV24-1,.,.,TGTGCCACCAGTGATAGGGGGACTACCCACAATGAGCAGTTCTTC,CATSDRGTTHNEQFF
TRBJ1-5,TRBV5-6,.,.,.,CASSSSGQGLQPQHF
TRBJ2-1,TRBV7-3,TRBD1,once,TGTGCCAGCAGCCCAATCGCCGGGACAGGGAACGAGCAGTTCTTC,CASSPIAGTGNEQFF
TRBJ2-3,TRBV19,.,.,TGTGCCAGTAGTAGGGACTCCCTAGATACGCAGTATTTT,CASSRDSLDTQYF
TRBJ2-3,TRBV7-9,.,.,TGTGCCAGCAGCTTAACCAGGGACCTCCAATACGGAGATACGCAGTATTTT,CASSLTRDLQYGDTQYF
TRBJ1-1,TRBV7-2,.,.,TGTGCCAGCAGAGGGCCAGGGCAGATCATGAACACTGAAGCTTTCTTT,CASRGPGQIMNTEAFF
TRBJ2-3,TRBV19,.,.,TGTGCCAGTACCCTATCCTGGGGTTCTGGCACAGATACGCAGTATTTT,CASTLSWGSGTDTQYF
TRBJ2-1,TRBV18,TRBD2,.,TGTGCCAGCTCGGGGCGGACTAGCGTTTACAATGAGCAGTTCTTC,CASSGRTSVYNEQFF
TRBJ1-4,TRBV3-1/TRBV3-2,.,few,TGTGCCAGCAGCCAAAGGGGGGGAGAAAAACTGTTTTTT,CASSQRGGEKLFF
TRBJ1-1,TRBV3-1/TRBV3-2,TRBD1,.,TGTGCCAGCAGCCAACGCTGGACAGGGGTCATCACTGAAGCTTTCTTT,CASSQRWTGVITEAFF
TRBJ2-1,TRBV11-3,.,.,TGTGCCAGCAGCTCCGATGGGGAGAGATTGAATGAGCAGTTCTTC,CASSSDGERLNEQFF
TRBJ2-2,TRBV10-3,.,.,TGTGCCATCAGTGGGAAGGGGGGAAACGGGGAGCTGTTTTTT,CAISGKGGNGELFF
TRBJ1-5,TRBV19,TRBD1,.,TGTGCCAGTAGTTTTCCAGGGGGACGGCAGCCCCAGCATTTT,CASSFPGGRQPQHF
TRBJ1-2,TRBV6-5,.,.,TGTGCCAGCAGTCCCCGGGGTGGACAGACCTATGGCTACACCTTC,CASSPRGGQTYGYTF
TRBJ2-1,TRBV11-2,.,few,TGTGCCAGCAGCTCGACTTCAGGTAGCCTCTACTACAATGAGCAGTTCTTC,CASSSTSGSLYYNEQFF
TRBJ1-2,TRBV9,.,.,TGTGCCAGCAGCGACGAGATCACAGCCACCTTC,CASSDEITATF
TRBJ2-1,TRBV19,.,once,TGTGCCAGTAGTGGGTGGAACAATGAGCAGTTCTTC,CASSGWNNEQFF
TRBJ1-2,TRBV9,.,.,TGTGCCAGCAGCGTAGGGTTGGGTGGGGGAAACTATGGCTACACCTTC,CASSVGLGGGNYGYTF
TRBJ1-1,TRBV4-1,TRBD1,once,TGCGCCAGCAGCCGCGAGACAGGGCGAGGGGGAGCTTTCTTT,CASSRETGRGGAFF
TRBJ2-3,TRBV5-4,TRBD2,.,TGTGCCAGCAGCTTTTCAGCGGGGGGGCACAGCACAGATACGCAGTATTTT,CASSFSAGGHSTDTQYF
TRBJ2-7,TRBV11-1,TRBD2,few,TGTGCCAGCAGCCTGGGACTAGCGGGCTACGAGCAGTACTTC,CASSLGLAGYEQYF
TRBJ1-4,TRBV29-1,.,.,TGCAGCGTCGTCCTGTCTTGGGCAAATGAAAAACTGTTTTTT,CSVVLSWANEKLFF
TRBJ1-1,TRBV28,.,.,TGTGCCAGCAGCACGGCGGGGGGTTACACTGAAGCTTTCTTT,CASSTAGGYTEAFF